This T cell receptor (beta chain) is drawn from a study of blood T cell repertoires in COVID-19. Study overall: Specimens from acute and convalescent COVID-19 originated in the United States, Italy and Spain. From T cells, B-cell-depleted T cells, or PBMCs came the material, which was cDNA or gDNA.

Profiling relied on immunoSEQ multiplex PCR, and the TCRdb table lists in-frame clones only, not all of them. The table lists roughly 200,000 clones, approximately 81% of them singletons, with approximately 19% in the top ten. The V gene end was trimmed by 0 bases and the J gene end by 5 bases; junction bases not matched to a gene: 5. Germline V CDR1 and CDR2: MGHRA, YSYEKL. The CDR3 has 15 residues. Clinical history as reported by participants underpinned cohort assignment. The specimen was PBMCs or T cells enriched from blood (not recorded which). The chain carries TRBV4-1 and TRBJ1-1; TRBD1 agrees at 8 bases. The receptor was isolated from a man in his forties who had recovered from COVID-19. CDR3 DNA: TGCGCCAGCAGCCAAGAGGTCACAGGGGGGACTGAAGCTTTCTTT. It is translated as CASSQEVTGGTEAFF.